This entry lists 14 T cell receptor beta chains sequenced from one sample in a study of Ad26.COV2.S vaccination and SARS-CoV-2 variants. Produced via immunoSEQ multiplex PCR; TCRdb's table is partial and in-frame only. The table lists some 410,000 clones, approximately 90% of them singletons. Treatment given: approximately 18 received Ad26.COV2.S at low or high dose, single or two shots; 5 received placebo; per-sample allocation not given. Collection of samples fell on day 63 after the first vaccine or placebo injection. The sequencing here drew on peripheral blood, taken in a trial of Ad26.COV2.S vaccine versus placebo. These receptors came from a person aged 18-60 years who received the Ad26.COV2.S COVID-19 vaccine or a placebo.

This clone was picked up one time. This chain uses TRBV30 with TRBJ1-5, with unresolved D. CDR3 size: 16 residues. The V gene's germline CDR1 is GTSNPN and CDR2 SVGIG (reference sequence). Trimming removed 2 bases from V and 5 bases from J, with 19 bases in between. This chain's CDR3 is CAWSLLAAAGHQPQHF. The DNA for the CDR3 is TGTGCCTGGAGTCTGTTGGCGGCGGCTGGCCATCAGCCCCAGCATTTT. Filled out from reference TRBV30 and TRBJ1-5, the complete variable domain reads SQTIHQWPATLVQPVGSPLSLECTVEGTSNPNLYWYRQAAGRGLQLLFYSVGIGQISSEVPQNLSASRPQDRQFILSSKKLLLSDSGFYLCAWSLLAAAGHQPQHFGDGTRLSIL.

The chain joins TRBV19 to TRBJ2-1, with TRBD2 identical over 11 bases. Germline CDR1 and CDR2: LNHDA and SQIVND (reference sequence). This CDR3 contains 16 residues. Unmatched junction bases numbered 11, after V lost 9 bases and J lost 4 bases. In nucleotides, the CDR3 is TGTGCCAGCTCCCCTCTGACTAGCGGGGTATACAATGAGCAGTTCTTC. It codes for CASSPLTSGVYNEQFF. Combining the CDR3 with reference TRBV19 and TRBJ2-1 gives the whole variable domain DGGITQSPKYLFRKEGQNVTLSCEQNLNHDAMYWYRQDPGQGLRLIYYSQIVNDFQKGDIAEGYSVSREKKESFPLTVTSAQKNPTAFYLCASSPLTSGVYNEQFFGPGTRLTVL.

This clone was seen a single time. The V and J genes are TRBV6-1 and TRBJ2-5; perhaps TRBD2 as D (7 bases). Germline CDR1 is MNHNS and CDR2 is SASEGT. The CDR3 runs to 14 residues. Deletions cut 2 bases from V and 5 bases from J, with 12 bases between. CDR3 nucleotide sequence: TGTGCCAGCAGTGAACCTCGGGGGGCGGAGACCCAGTACTTC. Protein: CASSEPRGAETQYF.

The rearrangement joins TRBV7-7 to TRBJ2-7; 8 bases match TRBD1. The CDR3 sequence is 17 residues long. The ends lost 6 bases at V and 6 bases at J; junction bases unmatched: 19. CDR1 and CDR2 (germline): SSHAT, FNYEAQ (reference sequence). In DNA, the CDR3 is TGTGCCAGCAGTTCAGGTAAGAGGACAGGGAGTTTGTCCGAGCAGTACTTC. Translation: CASSSGKRTGSLSEQYF.

The V gene is TRBV29-1, the J gene TRBJ2-3; D perhaps matches TRBD1 (6 bases). V shed 5 bases and J shed 3 bases, with 15 bases lying between them. This CDR3 is 14 amino acids long. CDR1 and CDR2 (germline): SQVTM, ANQGSEA. In DNA, the CDR3 is TGCAGCGTTCGCAGAGGGGGAGTAACAGATACGCAGTATTTT. This gives the protein CSVRRGGVTDTQYF.

The V call is TRBV15, the J call TRBJ2-1; 7 bases fit TRBD1. This CDR3 region has 16 residues. J lost 0 bases, V lost 7 bases, and 9 bases had no gene match. Germline V CDR1 and CDR2: LNHNV, YYDKDF (reference sequence). CDR3 in DNA: TGTGCCACCAACAGGGACAGACAAAGCTCCTACAATGAGCAGTTCTTC. It translates to CATNRDRQSSYNEQFF.

J is TRBJ1-1 and V is TRBV5-4; possible D gene TRBD1, 5 bases. V lost 2 bases and J 2 bases, leaving 10 bases between the germline ends. The CDR3 loop spans 14 amino acids. Per the germline V gene, CDR1 is SGHNT and CDR2 is YYREEE (reference sequence). The CDR3 here is CASSLAGINTEAFF. The CDR3 DNA is TGTGCCAGCAGCTTAGCAGGGATCAACACTGAAGCTTTCTTT.

The chain couples TRBV7-2 to TRBJ1-6, with D possibly being TRBD1 (5 bases). CDR3 length equals 11 residues. CDR1 and CDR2 from the germline V gene are SGHTA and FQGNSA. Trimming cost V 5 bases and J 15 bases, with 11 bases left between them. The CDR3 sequence: CASSNTGFLHF. CDR3 bases: TGTGCCAGCAGCAATACAGGTTTCCTCCACTTT.

This rearrangement joins TRBV19 to TRBJ2-4, with D unclear. Germline V gives CDR1 LNHDA, CDR2 SQIVND (reference sequence). The germline V and J ends were trimmed by 6 bases and 0 bases, with 6 bases remaining between them. There are 13 residues in the CDR3. The CDR3 sequence: CASSAIAKNIQYF. CDR3 DNA: TGTGCCAGTAGCGCTATAGCCAAAAACATTCAGTACTTC.

The chain's CDR3 is CASSEVGLPKTKNIQYF. In nucleotides, the CDR3 is TGTGCCAGCAGTGAAGTCGGCCTCCCTAAGACCAAAAACATTCAGTACTTC. The rearrangement links TRBV6-1 to TRBJ2-4, with no clear D. This CDR3 is built from 17 residues. V was trimmed by 1 base and J by 2 bases, leaving 15 bases between them. CDR1 and CDR2 from the germline V gene are MNHNS and SASEGT.

The V gene is TRBV12-3 or TRBV12-4, the J gene TRBJ1-2; TRBD1 might be the D (5 bases). Trimming pared 6 bases from V and 7 bases from J, leaving 15 bases between. The length of the CDR3 is 13 residues. The CDR3 region is CASRHMTVGGYTF. The CDR3 DNA sequence: TGTGCCAGCAGGCACATGACAGTAGGTGGCTACACCTTC.

The rearrangement uses TRBV5-6 and TRBJ2-1; no reliable D call. The CDR3 length is 15 residues. The V gene's germline CDR1 is SGHDT and CDR2 YYEEEE. Deletions cut 1 base from V and 2 bases from J, with 10 bases between. CDR3 in DNA: TGTGCCAGCAGCTTGCTCCAAACCCCCTACAATGAGCAGTTCTTC. Its translation: CASSLLQTPYNEQFF.

The table lists this clone with a count of one. The chain carries TRBV5-6 and TRBJ2-7; D is possibly TRBD1 or TRBD2 (6 bases each). This CDR3 is 15 amino acids long. Germline assignment: CDR1 SGHDT and CDR2 YYEEEE. Trimming took off 1 base at V and 6 bases at J, with 17 bases between the two ends. DNA of the CDR3: TGTGCCAGCAGCTTGCCGGGGGCCCCCGGGGGCGAGCAGTACTTC. As protein: CASSLPGAPGGEQYF. Supplemented by reference TRBV5-6 and TRBJ2-7, the full variable domain reads DAGVTQSPTHLIKTRGQQVTLRCSPKSGHDTVSWYQQALGQGPQFIFQYYEEEERQRGNFPDRFSGHQFPNYSSELNVNALLLGDSALYLCASSLPGAPGGEQYFGPGTRLTVT.

The chain recombines TRBV6-5 with TRBJ1-2; a weak D match, TRBD1 (5 bases). Trimming shortened V by 9 bases and J by 2 bases, and 19 bases separated the two germline ends. The CDR3 runs 15 residues. CDR1 and CDR2 (germline): MNHEY, SVGAGI. CDR3 DNA: TGTGCCAGTTCTTCCGGGGGAGTAATCAACTATGGCTACACCTTC. It is translated as CASSSGGVINYGYTF.